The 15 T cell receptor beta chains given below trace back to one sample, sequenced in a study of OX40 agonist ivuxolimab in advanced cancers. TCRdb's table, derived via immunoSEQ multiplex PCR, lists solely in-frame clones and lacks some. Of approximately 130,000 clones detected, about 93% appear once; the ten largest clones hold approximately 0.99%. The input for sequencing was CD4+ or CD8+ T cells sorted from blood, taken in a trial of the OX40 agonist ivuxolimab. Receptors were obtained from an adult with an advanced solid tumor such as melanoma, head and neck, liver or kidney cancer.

In DNA, the CDR3 is TGTGCCAGCAGTTTGGAGGGCACAGATACGCAGTATTTT. Translation: CASSLEGTDTQYF. The chain employs TRBV2 and TRBJ2-3; possible D gene TRBD2, 5 bases. The CDR3 is made up of 13 amino acids. The V and J ends lost 5 bases and 1 base respectively, with 7 bases between them. The germline V gene encodes CDR1 SNHLY and CDR2 FYNNEI.

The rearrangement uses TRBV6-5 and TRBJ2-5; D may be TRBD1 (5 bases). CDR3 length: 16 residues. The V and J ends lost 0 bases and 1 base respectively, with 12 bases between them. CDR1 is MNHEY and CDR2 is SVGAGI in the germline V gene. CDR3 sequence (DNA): TGTGCCAGCAGTTACTCGGGGCCTCAAATCCAAGAGACCCAGTACTTC. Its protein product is CASSYSGPQIQETQYF.

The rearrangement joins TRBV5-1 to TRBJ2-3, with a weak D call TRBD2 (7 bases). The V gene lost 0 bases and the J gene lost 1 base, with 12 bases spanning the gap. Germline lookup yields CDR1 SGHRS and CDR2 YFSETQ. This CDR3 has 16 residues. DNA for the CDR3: TGCGCCAGCAGCTTGGCCGCGGGGGCGGGCACAGATACGCAGTATTTT. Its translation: CASSLAAGAGTDTQYF.

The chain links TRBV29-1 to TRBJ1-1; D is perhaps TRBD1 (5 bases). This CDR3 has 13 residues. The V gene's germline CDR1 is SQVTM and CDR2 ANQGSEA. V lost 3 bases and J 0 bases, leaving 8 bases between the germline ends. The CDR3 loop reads CSVEGVMNTEAFF. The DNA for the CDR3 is TGCAGCGTTGAGGGGGTTATGAACACTGAAGCTTTCTTT. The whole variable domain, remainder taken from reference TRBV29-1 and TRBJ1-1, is SAVISQKPSRDICQRGTSLTIQCQVDSQVTMMFWYRQQPGQSLTLIATANQGSEATYESGFVIDKFPISRPNLTFSTLTVSNMSPEDSSIYLCSVEGVMNTEAFFGQGTRLTVV.

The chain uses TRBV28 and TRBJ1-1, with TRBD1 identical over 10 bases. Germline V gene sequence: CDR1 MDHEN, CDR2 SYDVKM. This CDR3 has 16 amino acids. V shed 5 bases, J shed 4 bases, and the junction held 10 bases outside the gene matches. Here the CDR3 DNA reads TGTGCCAGCAGTGGTCCGGGACAGGGGTTGGGCACTGAAGCTTTCTTT. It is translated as CASSGPGQGLGTEAFF.

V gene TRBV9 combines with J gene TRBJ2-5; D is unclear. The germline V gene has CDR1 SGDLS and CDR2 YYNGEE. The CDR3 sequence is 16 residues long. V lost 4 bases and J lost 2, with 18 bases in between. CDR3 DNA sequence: TGTGCCAGCAGCTCCCGCACTCCATTAGGACAAGAGACCCAGTACTTC. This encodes CASSSRTPLGQETQYF.

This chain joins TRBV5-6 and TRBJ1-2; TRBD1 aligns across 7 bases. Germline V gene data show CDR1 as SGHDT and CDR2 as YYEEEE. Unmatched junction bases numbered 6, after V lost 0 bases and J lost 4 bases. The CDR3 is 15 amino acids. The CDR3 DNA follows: TGTGCCAGCAGCTTGGGTAGGGGGCGCAGCTATGGCTACACCTTC. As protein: CASSLGRGRSYGYTF.

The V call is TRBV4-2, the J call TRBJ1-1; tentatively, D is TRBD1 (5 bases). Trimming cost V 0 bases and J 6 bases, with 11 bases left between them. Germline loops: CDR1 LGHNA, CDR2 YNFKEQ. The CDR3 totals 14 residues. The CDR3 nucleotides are TGTGCCAGCAGCCAAGAGGGAGGGGACTCTGAAGCTTTCTTT. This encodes CASSQEGGDSEAFF.

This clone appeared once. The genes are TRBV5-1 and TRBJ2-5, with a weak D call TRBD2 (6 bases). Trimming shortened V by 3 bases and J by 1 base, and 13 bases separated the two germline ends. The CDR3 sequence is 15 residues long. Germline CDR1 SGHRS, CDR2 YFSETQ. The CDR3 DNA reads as TGCGCCAGCAGCTGGCTTGTGGGGGGCCAAGAGACCCAGTACTTC. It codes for CASSWLVGGQETQYF. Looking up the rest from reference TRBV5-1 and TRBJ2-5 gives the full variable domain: KAGVTQTPRYLIKTRGQQVTLSCSPISGHRSVSWYQQTPGQGLQFLFEYFSETQRNKGNFPGRFSGRQFSNSRSEMNVSTLELGDSALYLCASSWLVGGQETQYFGPGTRLLVL.

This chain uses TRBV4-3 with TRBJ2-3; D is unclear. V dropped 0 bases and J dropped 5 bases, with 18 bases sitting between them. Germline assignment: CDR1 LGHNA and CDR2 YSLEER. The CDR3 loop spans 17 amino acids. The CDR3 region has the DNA TGCGCCAGCAGCCAAGATAGAATAGCAGCCTCTGGAGATACGCAGTATTTT. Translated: CASSQDRIAASGDTQYF.

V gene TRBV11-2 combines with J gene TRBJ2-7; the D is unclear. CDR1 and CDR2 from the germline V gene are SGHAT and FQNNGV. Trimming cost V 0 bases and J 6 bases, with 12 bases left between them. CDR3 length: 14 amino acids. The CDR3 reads CASSLDRPSREQYF. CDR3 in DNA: TGTGCCAGCAGCTTAGACAGGCCCTCCCGCGAGCAGTACTTC.

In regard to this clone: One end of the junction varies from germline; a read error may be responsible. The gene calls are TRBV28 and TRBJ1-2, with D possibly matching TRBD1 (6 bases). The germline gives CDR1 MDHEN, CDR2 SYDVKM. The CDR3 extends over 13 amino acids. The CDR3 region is CASSLFGGPLPIF. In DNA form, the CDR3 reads TGTGCCAGCAGTTTATTTGGGGGGCCCCTTCCTATCTTC.

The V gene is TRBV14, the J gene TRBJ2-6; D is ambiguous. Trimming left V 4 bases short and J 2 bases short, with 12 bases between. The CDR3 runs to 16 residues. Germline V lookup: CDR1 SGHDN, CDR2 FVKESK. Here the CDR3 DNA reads TGTGCCAGCAGCCCCATCCGGGCAGCTGGGGCCAACGTCCTGACTTTC. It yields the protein CASSPIRAAGANVLTF.

The CDR3, as DNA: TGTGCCATATCGGGCAGGACGCTCAGCACAGATACGCAGTATTTT. This codes for CAISGRTLSTDTQYF. This rearrangement joins TRBV10-3 to TRBJ2-3; D gene ambiguous. The CDR3 totals 15 residues. Deletions cut 9 bases from V and 0 bases from J, with 16 bases between. Germline values: CDR1 ENHRY, CDR2 SYGVKD.

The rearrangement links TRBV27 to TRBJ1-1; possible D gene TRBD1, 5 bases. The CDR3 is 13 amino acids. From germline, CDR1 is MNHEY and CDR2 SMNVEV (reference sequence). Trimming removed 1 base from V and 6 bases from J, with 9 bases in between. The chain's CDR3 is CASSLWGGAEAFF. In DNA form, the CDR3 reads TGTGCCAGCAGTTTATGGGGGGGGGCTGAAGCTTTCTTT.